Below are 30 T cell receptor beta chains sequenced from a single sample in a study of spatial heterogeneity in lung cancer. Indicated time point: sample taken at primary tumor resection. Tumor, nontumor lung or frozen PBMC supplied whole RNA, sequenced without sorting. One entry per CDR3 protein, called by TCRdb with MiXCR from the 5' RACE reads. The sample includes more than 12,000 distinct CDR3 sequences, less than 14% of them seen just once. The input for sequencing was PBMCs, taken at surgery. The receptor source for this set is a female donor with early-stage non-small cell lung cancer.

The V and J genes are TRBV7-8 and TRBJ1-3; TRBD1 aligns across 8 bases. Germline CDR1 is SGHVS and CDR2 is FQNEAQ. Trimming at V came to 5 bases and at J to 12 bases, leaving 6 bases not matched to a gene. This CDR3 comprises 12 residues. The CDR3 loop is CASSQWTGHIYF. The CDR3 DNA reads TGTGCCAGCAGCCAGTGGACAGGGCACATATATTTT.

This clonotype rates as medium-sized. The chain is built from TRBV29-1 and TRBJ2-3, with D perhaps TRBD1 (6 bases). V shed 6 bases and J shed 3 bases, with 10 bases lying between them. Germline CDR1 reads SQVTM; CDR2 reads ANQGSEA. There are 12 residues in the CDR3. In nucleotides, the CDR3 is TGCAGCGTCGGACAGCGGACAGATACGCAGTATTTT. This encodes CSVGQRTDTQYF.

By share, this clonotype counts as medium-sized. The V call is TRBV7-2, the J call TRBJ2-7; D unclear. V was cut by 2 bases and J by 0 bases, with 8 bases left in between. Germline V gene data show CDR1 as SGHTA and CDR2 as FQGNSA. This CDR3 spans 14 amino acids. In nucleotides, the CDR3 is TGTGCCAGCAGCTTAAAGTGGGACTCCTACGAGCAGTACTTC. It yields the protein CASSLKWDSYEQYF.

This clonotype was picked up a small number of times. V and J are TRBV6-1 and TRBJ2-7; 10 nucleotides match TRBD2. Looked up from germline, CDR1 is MNHNS and CDR2 is SASEGT. V lost 5 bases, J lost 7 bases, and 11 bases stayed unmatched. The CDR3 runs 15 residues. CDR3 bases: TGTGCCAGCAGTACCCCATCAGCGGGGGGGAGGGAGCAGTACTTC. Translation gives CASSTPSAGGREQYF.

This clonotype occurred many times. The chain employs TRBV23-1 and TRBJ2-1; 8 nucleotides agree with TRBD1. TRBV23-1 is an open reading frame, and its role is uncertain. The V and J ends lost 1 base and 6 bases, in that order; junction bases with no gene match: 8. This CDR3 spans 16 amino acids. The CDR3 protein is CASSQYPRQGFNEQFF. CDR3 coding DNA: TGCGCCAGCAGTCAATACCCGCGACAGGGGTTCAATGAGCAGTTCTTC.

This clonotype counts as medium-sized. V is TRBV18 and J is TRBJ1-1; 7 bases map to TRBD1. The CDR3 spans 16 residues. In germline, CDR1 is KGHSH, CDR2 LQKENI. V shed 3 bases, J shed 0 bases, and the junction held 7 bases outside the gene matches. The CDR3 DNA is TGTGCCAGCTCACCCGTACAGGGGATAATGAACACTGAAGCTTTCTTT. Protein: CASSPVQGIMNTEAFF.

There are many counts of this clonotype. The J gene is TRBJ2-2, the V gene TRBV7-2, with TRBD1 matching over 7 bases. CDR3 size: 14 residues. V lost 5 bases and J lost 6; bases outside the gene matches: 6. The germline gives CDR1 SGHTA, CDR2 FQGNSA. In nucleotides, the CDR3 is TGTGCCAGCAGCCGGAAGGGGGCGCCCGGGGAGCTGTTTTTT. This encodes CASSRKGAPGELFF.

This clonotype was recorded at least ten times. V is TRBV11-2 and J is TRBJ2-5; D call uncertain. This CDR3 comprises 15 residues. The germline CDR1 and CDR2 sequences are SGHAT and FQNNGV. Trimming removed 4 bases at V and 6 bases at J, with 18 bases between. CDR3 in amino acids: CASSSTQAGSQTQYF. CDR3 coding DNA: TGTGCCAGCAGCTCCACCCAAGCCGGGTCGCAGACCCAGTACTTC. Combining the CDR3 with reference TRBV11-2 and TRBJ2-5 gives the whole variable domain EAGVAQSPRYKIIEKRQSVAFWCNPISGHATLYWYQQILGQGPKLLIQFQNNGVVDDSQLPKDRFSAERLKGVDSTLKIQPAKLEDSAVYLCASSSTQAGSQTQYFGPGTRLLVL.

This chain links TRBV15 with TRBJ2-3, with D hard to call. The V gene's germline CDR1 is LNHNV and CDR2 YYDKDF (reference sequence). The V and J ends lost 0 bases and 0 bases respectively, with 7 bases between them. The CDR3 has 15 residues. CDR3 region: CATSRDRASTDTQYF. In DNA, the CDR3 is TGTGCCACCAGCAGAGATCGGGCGAGCACAGATACGCAGTATTTT.

This clonotype occurred many times. V usage is TRBV6-5 and J usage is TRBJ2-7; D unresolved. Germline V gene sequence: CDR1 MNHEY, CDR2 SVGAGI. The V end lost 4 bases, the J end lost 6 bases, and 7 bases lay between the germline ends. This CDR3 contains 11 residues. The CDR3 DNA reads TGTGCCAGCAGTTCGAACACCGAGCAGTACTTC. This sequence encodes CASSSNTEQYF.

The table lists this clonotype with many counts. The genes are TRBV20-1 and TRBJ2-1; D is uncertain. The CDR3 totals 12 residues. Germline values: CDR1 DFQATT, CDR2 SNEGSKA (reference sequence). The germline V and J ends were trimmed by 6 bases and 5 bases, with 11 bases remaining between them. CDR3: CSASDRDNEQFF. CDR3 coding DNA: TGCAGTGCCTCGGACCGAGACAATGAGCAGTTCTTC.

The J gene is TRBJ2-3, the V gene TRBV2, with 14 bases that match TRBD2. J lost 1 base, V lost 3 bases, and 3 bases had no gene match. Germline CDR1 is SNHLY and CDR2 is FYNNEI. This CDR3 region has 17 residues. The CDR3, as DNA: TGTGCCAGCAGTGAGGAGACTAGCGGGAGGGGCACAGATACGCAGTATTTT. Residues: CASSEETSGRGTDTQYF.

This clonotype has ten or more counts. This sequence joins TRBV7-2 and TRBJ2-1; the D is unclear. Trimming pared 1 base from V and 7 bases from J, leaving 14 bases between. The length of the CDR3 is 15 residues. Germline assignment: CDR1 SGHTA and CDR2 FQGNSA. CDR3 amino acids: CASSLGGFTVNEQFF. CDR3 coding DNA: TGTGCCAGCAGCTTAGGCGGCTTTACGGTGAATGAGCAGTTCTTC.

The CDR3, as DNA: TGTGCCAGCAGCCGCAGGGAAAATGAAAAACTGTTTTTT. It yields the protein CASSRRENEKLFF. The chain recombines TRBV7-2 with TRBJ1-4; D is possibly TRBD1 (5 bases). This CDR3 has 13 residues. Germline V gene data show CDR1 as SGHTA and CDR2 as FQGNSA. V lost 5 bases, J lost 5 bases, and 9 bases lay in between. Full variable domain (outside the CDR3, taken from reference TRBV7-2 and TRBJ1-4): GAGVSQSPSNKVTEKGKDVELRCDPISGHTALYWYRQSLGQGLEFLIYFQGNSAPDKSGLPSDRFSAERTGGSVSTLTIQRTQQEDSAVYLCASSRRENEKLFFGSGTQLSVL.

This chain connects TRBV6-5 to TRBJ2-4, with D tentatively TRBD2 (6 bases). V gave up 6 bases and J gave up 11 bases, with 17 bases separating them. Looked up from germline, CDR1 is MNHEY and CDR2 is SVGAGI. CDR3 length: 13 amino acids. The CDR3 nucleotides are TGTGCCAGCAGCTACAAGACTAGTAGCCTTCAGTACTTC. It yields the protein CASSYKTSSLQYF.

The rearrangement joins TRBV29-1 to TRBJ2-2; TRBD1 aligns across 9 bases. Trimming removed 7 bases from V and 5 bases from J; junction bases left unmatched: 5. Germline V gene sequence: CDR1 SQVTM, CDR2 ANQGSEA. This CDR3 has 13 residues. CDR3 sequence: CSADRGNTGELFF. CDR3 in DNA: TGCAGCGCGGACAGGGGAAATACCGGGGAGCTGTTTTTT.

This clonotype was counted a few times. The chain uses TRBV29-1 and TRBJ2-2, with D perhaps TRBD2 (5 bases). The germline V gene has CDR1 SQVTM and CDR2 ANQGSEA. Deletions cut 5 bases from V and 2 bases from J, with 9 bases between. This CDR3 has 13 amino acids. The CDR3 bases are TGCAGCGTTCGTGAGGGTAACACCGGGGAGCTGTTTTTT. It specifies CSVREGNTGELFF.

This clonotype was recorded many times. This chain uses TRBV15 with TRBJ2-1, with D hard to call. This CDR3 contains 11 residues. In germline, CDR1 is LNHNV, CDR2 YYDKDF (reference sequence). Trimming cost V 7 bases and J 9 bases, with 10 bases left between them. The chain's CDR3 is CATKFRREQFF. DNA for the CDR3: TGTGCCACCAAATTTAGGCGTGAGCAGTTCTTC.

This clonotype was seen at least ten times. The gene calls are TRBV10-2 and TRBJ1-1, with 9 bases matching TRBD1. The CDR3 spans 16 residues. Germline V lookup: CDR1 WSHSY, CDR2 SAAADI. V was clipped by 6 bases and J by 1 base; unmatched bases: 9. The CDR3 DNA reads TGCGCCAGCAGGGGCCCCGGGACAGGGAGGAACACTGAAGCTTTCTTT. It encodes CASRGPGTGRNTEAFF.

This clonotype was recorded at least ten times. This chain uses TRBV4-1 with TRBJ2-1; 11 bases align to TRBD2. J was trimmed by 2 bases and V by 0 bases; bases with no gene match: 6. CDR1 and CDR2 from the germline V gene are MGHRA and YSYEKL. CDR3 size: 18 residues. The CDR3 loop reads CASSQELAGVPPYNEQFF. In nucleotides, the CDR3 is TGCGCCAGCAGCCAAGAACTAGCGGGGGTCCCCCCCTACAATGAGCAGTTCTTC.

This clonotype rates as medium-sized. This chain links TRBV6-1 with TRBJ2-1; a weak D match, TRBD2 (6 bases). Trimming took 1 base from V and 7 from J, leaving 17 bases between them. CDR3 size: 16 residues. Germline loops: CDR1 MNHNS, CDR2 SASEGT. The chain's CDR3 is CASSEGVGLGGNEQFF. CDR3 in DNA: TGTGCCAGCAGTGAAGGAGTGGGACTTGGGGGGAATGAGCAGTTCTTC.

This clonotype was picked up many times. The rearrangement links TRBV10-2 to TRBJ1-4; TRBD1 aligns across 8 bases. The CDR3 length is 15 residues. V gave up 3 bases and J gave up 10 bases; unmatched junction bases: 10. Germline lookup yields CDR1 WSHSY and CDR2 SAAADI. The CDR3 here is CASSEHTNRGGKLFF. CDR3 bases: TGCGCCAGCAGTGAACACACCAACAGGGGGGGAAAACTGTTTTTT.

This clonotype was seen ten or more times. This sequence joins TRBV19 and TRBJ1-2; 8 bases map to TRBD1. This CDR3 contains 13 residues. Germline V lookup: CDR1 LNHDA, CDR2 SQIVND (reference sequence). V lost 5 bases, J lost 4 bases, and 3 bases stayed unmatched. The CDR3 spells CASSPGQAYGYTF. The DNA of the CDR3 is TGTGCCAGTAGTCCGGGACAGGCCTATGGCTACACCTTC.

This clonotype was seen a handful of times. This chain links TRBV20-1 with TRBJ2-7; 7 bases are shared with TRBD1. The CDR3 length is 15 residues. Trimming at V came to 6 bases and at J to 4 bases, leaving 15 bases not matched to a gene. Germline V gives CDR1 DFQATT, CDR2 SNEGSKA (reference sequence). The CDR3: CSATRWGQTKYEQYF. The CDR3 DNA reads as TGCAGTGCCACACGGTGGGGACAGACAAAATACGAGCAGTACTTC.

Many counts were recorded for this clonotype. The chain combines TRBV3-1 with TRBJ1-1, with a weak D call TRBD1 (5 bases). Trimming stripped 4 bases from V and 1 base from J, with 10 bases between. The germline V gene encodes CDR1 LGHDT and CDR2 YNNKEL (reference sequence). The CDR3 has 14 amino acids. The CDR3 region has the DNA TGTGCCAGCAGCCTCTCGACAGAGAACACTGAAGCTTTCTTT. It codes for CASSLSTENTEAFF.

The rearrangement links TRBV2 to TRBJ2-7; TRBD1 aligns across 7 bases. J gave up 0 bases and V 7 bases, and 6 bases lay outside the gene matches. This CDR3 comprises 14 residues. Germline V gene lookup returns CDR1 SNHLY and CDR2 FYNNEI. CDR3 protein: CASKQTGSSYEQYF. CDR3 coding DNA: TGTGCCAGCAAACAGACAGGGAGCTCCTACGAGCAGTACTTC.

This clonotype was counted many times. The chain is built from TRBV10-3 and TRBJ1-2; 9 bases map to TRBD1. This CDR3 spans 13 amino acids. The germline gives CDR1 ENHRY, CDR2 SYGVKD. The V segment lost 8 bases and the J segment 8 bases; nucleotides outside the gene matches: 9. Written as DNA, the CDR3 is TGTGCCATCGGGGGACAGGGAGGCTACGGCTACACCTTC. This translates into CAIGGQGGYGYTF.

This clonotype came up many times. V usage is TRBV12-3 or TRBV12-4 and J usage is TRBJ2-3; the D gene is possibly TRBD2 (6 bases). The CDR3 contains 15 residues. The V end was cut by 7 bases, the J end by 0 bases, with 14 bases between. This CDR3 is CASTPGRGSTDTQYF. DNA of the CDR3: TGTGCCAGCACTCCGGGGCGGGGTAGCACAGATACGCAGTATTTT.

This clonotype has a count of ten or more. The chain combines TRBV6-5 with TRBJ2-3; perhaps D is TRBD1 or TRBD2 (7 bases each). Germline CDR1 is MNHEY and CDR2 is SVGAGI. The CDR3 spans 17 residues. Trimming pared 2 bases from V and 2 bases from J, leaving 17 bases between. The CDR3 DNA is TGTGCCAGCAGTTACCAGGGAGGGAGGGGGCACACAGATACGCAGTATTTT. The encoded protein is CASSYQGGRGHTDTQYF.

This clonotype ranks as medium-sized. V usage is TRBV19 and J usage is TRBJ1-5; D is unresolved. Germline V lookup: CDR1 LNHDA, CDR2 SQIVND (reference sequence). Trimming took 6 bases from V and 1 from J, leaving 4 bases between them. The CDR3 length is 12 residues. The CDR3 loop is CASRQSNQPQHF. As DNA, the CDR3 is TGTGCCAGTAGGCAGAGCAATCAGCCCCAGCATTTT.